The 14 T cell receptor beta chains below come from one sample, sequenced in a study of control samples from healthy donors and cancer patients. Method: immunoSEQ multiplex PCR; TCRdb's copy keeps in-frame clones and lacks some. The repertoire holds about 51,000 clones, roughly 90% seen once, with 40% in the top ten. The sequenced material came from PBMCs. Source of these receptors: a man aged 50-60 years with head and neck cancer.

CDR3 loop: CASSVAGAGANVLTF. CDR3 coding DNA: TGTGCCAGCAGCGTAGCCGGGGCCGGGGCCAACGTCCTGACTTTC. The chain combines TRBV9 with TRBJ2-6; the D gene could be TRBD1 or TRBD2 (5 bases each). CDR1 and CDR2 (germline): SGDLS, YYNGEE. The V end lost 0 bases, the J end lost 4 bases, and 8 bases lay between the germline ends. The length of the CDR3 is 15 residues.

The J gene is TRBJ1-3, the V gene TRBV19, with 8 bases fitting TRBD1. V dropped 6 bases and J dropped 8; count of bases not matched to a gene: 12. Germline V gene sequence: CDR1 LNHDA, CDR2 SQIVND (reference sequence). The CDR3 has 15 residues. The CDR3: CASSLGQGAPDTIYF. As DNA, the CDR3 is TGTGCCAGTAGCCTCGGGCAGGGGGCACCGGACACCATATATTTT. The variable domain in full, with the rest retrieved from reference TRBV19 and TRBJ1-3, is DGGITQSPKYLFRKEGQNVTLSCEQNLNHDAMYWYRQDPGQGLRLIYYSQIVNDFQKGDIAEGYSVSREKKESFPLTVTSAQKNPTAFYLCASSLGQGAPDTIYFGEGSWLTVV.

The V call is TRBV5-4, the J call TRBJ1-1, with 7 bases matching TRBD1. The trim removed 0 bases at V and 3 bases at J, leaving 5 bases unmatched. The CDR3 runs 15 residues. The germline CDR1 and CDR2 sequences are SGHNT and YYREEE (reference sequence). The CDR3 DNA sequence: TGTGCCAGCAGCTTGGACAGGGGACCTCACACTGAAGCTTTCTTT. The encoded protein is CASSLDRGPHTEAFF.

This chain connects TRBV5-1 to TRBJ1-6, with D tentatively TRBD1 (6 bases). The CDR3 runs to 14 residues. In germline, CDR1 is SGHRS, CDR2 YFSETQ. V lost 3 bases and J lost 14, with 18 bases in between. The CDR3 is CASSSDLQGSTLHF. CDR3 bases: TGCGCCAGCAGCTCTGACCTACAGGGTTCGACCCTCCACTTT. The complete variable domain, with remaining parts taken from reference TRBV5-1 and TRBJ1-6, reads KAGVTQTPRYLIKTRGQQVTLSCSPISGHRSVSWYQQTPGQGLQFLFEYFSETQRNKGNFPGRFSGRQFSNSRSEMNVSTLELGDSALYLCASSSDLQGSTLHFGNGTRLTVT.

The V gene is TRBV16, the J gene TRBJ1-1; D gene ambiguous. Germline V gene lookup returns CDR1 KGHSY and CDR2 FQNENV. Trimming removed 4 bases at V and 1 base at J, with 13 bases between. The CDR3 sequence is 15 residues long. The CDR3 region is CASSPKRGRNTEAFF. The CDR3 bases are TGTGCCAGCAGCCCGAAACGTGGCAGGAACACTGAAGCTTTCTTT.

J is TRBJ1-5 and V is TRBV19; possible D gene TRBD1, 5 bases. CDR1 and CDR2 (germline): LNHDA, SQIVND (reference sequence). The CDR3 consists of 12 residues. Trimming shortened V by 8 bases and J by 4 bases, and 9 bases separated the two germline ends. CDR3 amino acids: CASSGSNQPQHF. In DNA, the CDR3 is TGTGCCAGTTCAGGGAGTAATCAGCCCCAGCATTTT.

This chain connects TRBV5-4 to TRBJ2-1, with D possibly matching TRBD2 (6 bases). CDR3 length: 15 residues. Trimming took 3 bases from V and 7 from J, leaving 17 bases between them. Germline CDR1 SGHNT, CDR2 YYREEE (reference sequence). Here the CDR3 reads CASSSLGGVKNEQFF. CDR3 nucleotides: TGTGCCAGCAGCTCCCTCGGGGGAGTAAAAAATGAGCAGTTCTTC.

The rearrangement links TRBV25-1 to TRBJ1-4, with D perhaps matching TRBD1 (5 bases). Germline V gives CDR1 MGHDK, CDR2 SYGVNS. The CDR3 contains 12 residues. V was shortened by 7 bases and J by 7 bases, with 10 bases between the two germline ends. The CDR3 protein is CASTGFTEKLFF. The CDR3 DNA follows: TGTGCCAGCACAGGGTTTACTGAAAAACTGTTTTTT.

Regarding this clone: Other DNA sequences in this sample translate to the same CDR3. V is TRBV3-1 (or the pseudogene TRBV3-2) and J is TRBJ2-7; D gene ambiguous. CDR3 size: 11 residues. Trimming left V 1 base short and J 2 bases short, with 0 bases between. Germline V gives CDR1 LGHDT, CDR2 YNNKEL (reference sequence). The DNA for the CDR3 is TGTGCCAGCAGCCAAGCCTACGAGCAGTACTTC. Protein product: CASSQAYEQYF.

The chain joins TRBV30 to TRBJ2-5, with D perhaps being TRBD1 or TRBD2 (5 bases each). The CDR3 sequence is 17 residues long. The V gene lost 0 bases and the J gene lost 1 base, with 18 bases spanning the gap. Per germline, CDR1 GTSNPN and CDR2 SVGIG (reference sequence). The CDR3 protein is CAWSVRFRGSFQETQYF. The CDR3 coding sequence is TGTGCCTGGAGTGTACGGTTTCGGGGCAGCTTCCAAGAGACCCAGTACTTC.

This sequence joins TRBV7-9 and TRBJ2-7, with TRBD2 matching 13 bases. The CDR3 covers 17 residues. V lost 5 bases, J lost 1 base, and 8 bases stayed unmatched. The germline V gene encodes CDR1 SEHNR and CDR2 FQNEAQ (reference sequence). The CDR3 nucleotides read TGTGCCAGCAGCGACCGACTAGCGGGAGGAGAATCCTACGAGCAGTACTTC. It specifies CASSDRLAGGESYEQYF. Variable domain in full (rest from reference TRBV7-9 and TRBJ2-7): DTGVSQNPRHKITKRGQNVTFRCDPISEHNRLYWYRQTLGQGPEFLTYFQNEAQLEKSRLLSDRFSAERPKGSFSTLEIQRTEQGDSAMYLCASSDRLAGGESYEQYFGPGTRLTVT.

The chain has TRBV28 and TRBJ1-5, with unresolved D. CDR3 length: 15 residues. CDR1 and CDR2 (germline): MDHEN, SYDVKM. Trimming cost V 3 bases and J 0 bases, with 9 bases left between them. The DNA for the CDR3 is TGTGCCAGCAGTTTTCTCCGAAATAGCAATCAGCCCCAGCATTTT. This encodes CASSFLRNSNQPQHF.

The rearrangement uses TRBV9 and TRBJ2-2, with 11 nucleotides matching TRBD2. CDR1 is SGDLS and CDR2 is YYNGEE in the germline V gene. Trimming at V came to 4 bases and at J to 6 bases, leaving 2 bases not matched to a gene. The CDR3 runs to 14 residues. CDR3 in DNA: TGTGCCAGCAGCTTTAGCGGGGGGGCCGGGGAGCTGTTTTTT. Translated: CASSFSGGAGELFF.

The chain employs TRBV13 and TRBJ2-7; D unresolved. Germline assignment: CDR1 PRHDT and CDR2 FYEKMQ (reference sequence). The CDR3 runs 13 residues. Trimming removed 1 base from V and 4 bases from J, with 8 bases in between. DNA of the CDR3: TGTGCCAGCAGCTTAGAACAAGCTTACGAGCAGTACTTC. This gives the protein CASSLEQAYEQYF.